One and the same sample provided the 27 T cell receptor beta chains below, sequenced in a study of blood T cell repertoires in COVID-19. Data came from immunoSEQ multiplex PCR; TCRdb stores just in-frame clones and leaves some out. The data contain almost 15,000 clones, approximately 91% of them seen just once; the ten biggest clones take up roughly 2.5%. The source material was peripheral blood. Receptors were obtained from a woman aged 65 to 85 in a cohort sampled during active or convalescent COVID-19.

The chain uses TRBV2 and TRBJ2-5; D may be TRBD2 (5 bases). The length of the CDR3 is 15 residues. Germline loops: CDR1 SNHLY, CDR2 FYNNEI. V lost 3 bases, J lost 5 bases, and 16 bases lay in between. CDR3 region: CASSEGPGKDETQYF. CDR3 bases: TGTGCCAGCAGTGAGGGCCCGGGGAAGGATGAGACCCAGTACTTC.

The V call is TRBV4-1, the J call TRBJ1-2, with D maybe TRBD1 (5 bases). Germline assignment: CDR1 MGHRA and CDR2 YSYEKL. V lost 5 bases and J 4 bases, leaving 17 bases between the germline ends. This CDR3 spans 15 amino acids. The CDR3 loop reads CASSAWLEQGYGYTF. For the CDR3, the DNA is TGCGCCAGCAGCGCATGGTTGGAGCAGGGCTATGGCTACACCTTC.

The chain employs TRBV7-2 and TRBJ2-7; a weak D match, TRBD1 (6 bases). Trimming took 6 bases from V and 6 from J, leaving 21 bases between them. CDR1 is SGHTA, CDR2 FQGNSA, per germline. The CDR3 extends over 15 amino acids. The CDR3 coding sequence is TGTGCCAGCAGTCCGTCCCGAGCAGGGGCCCGCGAGCAGTACTTC. This gives the protein CASSPSRAGAREQYF.

V and J are TRBV4-1 and TRBJ1-3, with unresolved D. V was shortened by 1 base and J by 2 bases, with 15 bases between the two germline ends. Germline assignment: CDR1 MGHRA and CDR2 YSYEKL. CDR3 length: 17 amino acids. The CDR3 nucleotides are TGCGCCAGCAGCCAAGGCGGGAGGGCCGCACCTGGAAACACCATATATTTT. As protein: CASSQGGRAAPGNTIYF.

The chain links TRBV18 to TRBJ2-5, with 10 bases identical to TRBD1. V trimming: 3 bases; J trimming: 4 bases; junction bases outside the gene matches: 5. The CDR3 length is 15 residues. Germline CDR1 KGHSH, CDR2 LQKENI. Here the CDR3 DNA reads TGTGCCAGCTCACCGGGACAGGGGTTGGGAGAGACCCAGTACTTC. Protein product: CASSPGQGLGETQYF.

The chain links TRBV13 to TRBJ2-3; 14 nucleotides agree with TRBD2. The germline CDR1 and CDR2 sequences are PRHDT and FYEKMQ (reference sequence). V trimming: 6 bases; J trimming: 4 bases; junction bases outside the gene matches: 0. This CDR3 spans 14 amino acids. The CDR3 protein is CASRTSGGADTQYF. The DNA of the CDR3 is TGTGCCAGCAGGACTAGCGGGGGGGCAGATACGCAGTATTTT.

CDR3 in DNA: TGTGCCAGCAGCCTTAGGGCGGACTTAAGTCGGTATGAAAAACTGTTTTTT. Its protein product is CASSLRADLSRYEKLFF. The chain has TRBV3-1 (or the pseudogene TRBV3-2) and TRBJ1-4; D ambiguous. The CDR3 is made up of 17 amino acids. Per germline, CDR1 LGHDT and CDR2 YNNKEL (reference sequence). V was clipped by 4 bases and J by 6 bases, with 21 bases between them.

The J gene is TRBJ2-5, the V gene TRBV3-1 (or the pseudogene TRBV3-2); D may be TRBD2 (5 bases). Germline values: CDR1 LGHDT, CDR2 YNNKEL (reference sequence). This CDR3 is built from 14 residues. V lost 4 bases and J lost 0, with 9 bases in between. The CDR3, as DNA: TGTGCCAGCAGCCCCTGGAGGTACCAAGAGACCCAGTACTTC. It yields the protein CASSPWRYQETQYF.

The chain carries TRBV7-9 and TRBJ1-6; D ambiguous. Germline values: CDR1 SEHNR, CDR2 FQNEAQ (reference sequence). This CDR3 is built from 17 residues. V was pared by 5 bases and J by 8 bases, with 22 bases between. CDR3 protein: CASSRRPERLSDSPLHF. The CDR3 DNA reads as TGTGCCAGCAGCCGTCGACCAGAAAGACTCTCGGATTCACCCCTCCACTTT.

The chain carries TRBV18 and TRBJ1-6; D is unresolved. Germline CDR1 and CDR2: KGHSH and LQKENI. The CDR3 covers 14 residues. V was cut by 2 bases and J by 7 bases, with 9 bases left in between. This CDR3 is CASSPYTLNSPLHF. Here the CDR3 DNA reads TGTGCCAGCTCACCATATACTTTGAATTCACCCCTCCACTTT.

The chain joins TRBV27 to TRBJ1-5; no clear D. Germline-derived CDR1 and CDR2 are MNHEY and SMNVEV (reference sequence). The CDR3 extends over 12 amino acids. The ends were cut back, 2 bases at V and 10 bases at J, with 9 bases in the middle. CDR3 nucleotide sequence: TGTGCCAGCAGTTTAAGCGGAGGACCCCAGCATTTT. This codes for CASSLSGGPQHF.

CDR3 bases: TGTGCCAGCAGACCGACAGGGGCGCTCTATGGCTACACCTTC. This gives the protein CASRPTGALYGYTF. V usage is TRBV7-9 and J usage is TRBJ1-2, with 8 bases identical to TRBD1. The length of the CDR3 is 14 residues. V lost 6 bases to trimming and J lost 4 bases; unmatched junction nucleotides: 7. The germline gives CDR1 SEHNR, CDR2 FQNEAQ (reference sequence).

The DNA for the CDR3 is TGTGCCAGCAGCTCCGGGGACAGAGCTAACTATGGCTACACCTTC. This translates into CASSSGDRANYGYTF. The V gene is TRBV7-9, the J gene TRBJ1-2; 7 bases align to TRBD1. With V trimmed by 4 bases and J by 0 bases, 5 bases remained unmatched. The CDR3 length is 15 residues. CDR1 is SEHNR, CDR2 FQNEAQ, per germline (reference sequence).

CDR3 DNA: TGTGCCAGCAGCCACGGGCTGGGGCCCTATGGCTACACCTTC. Amino acid sequence: CASSHGLGPYGYTF. The chain employs TRBV5-4 and TRBJ1-2; possible D gene TRBD1, 5 bases. The germline CDR1 and CDR2 sequences are SGHNT and YYREEE (reference sequence). Trimming stripped 4 bases from V and 4 bases from J, with 14 bases between. This CDR3 comprises 14 residues.

The rearrangement links TRBV6-1 to TRBJ1-5; the D is unclear. V gave up 3 bases and J gave up 8 bases, with 17 bases separating them. Per the germline V gene, CDR1 is MNHNS and CDR2 is SASEGT. The CDR3 is 15 residues long. This CDR3 reads CASSEVRHRSKPQHF. The CDR3, as DNA: TGTGCCAGCAGTGAGGTCAGACACCGTAGTAAGCCCCAGCATTTT.

V is TRBV18 and J is TRBJ1-1; 9 bases align to TRBD1. This CDR3 spans 14 amino acids. The junction had 7 bases not matched to a gene; V was cut back by 7 bases and J by 4 bases. Germline V gene sequence: CDR1 KGHSH, CDR2 LQKENI. The CDR3 sequence: CASYPTGGVTEAFF. CDR3 nucleotide sequence: TGTGCCAGCTACCCAACAGGGGGCGTCACTGAAGCTTTCTTT.

The V and J genes are TRBV7-9 and TRBJ1-5; D is ambiguous. Germline V gene sequence: CDR1 SEHNR, CDR2 FQNEAQ (reference sequence). This CDR3 comprises 14 residues. Trimming cost V 7 bases and J 1 base, with 11 bases left between them. The CDR3 reads CASTVAGSNQPQHF. In DNA, the CDR3 is TGTGCCAGCACTGTCGCGGGAAGCAATCAGCCCCAGCATTTT. The entire variable domain, with the rest obtained from reference TRBV7-9 and TRBJ1-5, is as follows: DTGVSQNPRHKITKRGQNVTFRCDPISEHNRLYWYRQTLGQGPEFLTYFQNEAQLEKSRLLSDRFSAERPKGSFSTLEIQRTEQGDSAMYLCASTVAGSNQPQHFGDGTRLSIL.

This chain links TRBV7-2 with TRBJ1-1; D not certain. The germline V and J ends were trimmed by 0 bases and 5 bases, with 10 bases remaining between them. The CDR3 spans 14 residues. CDR1 and CDR2 from the germline V gene are SGHTA and FQGNSA. CDR3 nucleotides: TGTGCCAGCAGCTTAGCAGCGACCATGACTGAAGCTTTCTTT. Translating gives CASSLAATMTEAFF.

The chain is built from TRBV4-3 and TRBJ1-1; TRBD1 matches at 9 bases. Trimming cost V 3 bases and J 10 bases; bases outside gene matches: 12. There are 15 residues in the CDR3. Germline CDR1 reads LGHNA; CDR2 reads YSLEER. The CDR3 here is CASSQDGQGRLGAFF. Here the CDR3 DNA reads TGCGCCAGCAGCCAGGATGGACAGGGGAGGTTGGGAGCTTTCTTT.

This chain connects TRBV28 to TRBJ2-7, with TRBD1 matching over 12 bases. The V gene end was trimmed by 6 bases and the J gene end by 2 bases; junction bases not matched to a gene: 2. Germline V lookup: CDR1 MDHEN, CDR2 SYDVKM. This CDR3 is built from 14 residues. The CDR3 DNA follows: TGTGCCAGCAGGCGGGACAGGGGGCCCTACGAGCAGTACTTC. Protein product: CASRRDRGPYEQYF.

This clone has just a few counts. The J gene is TRBJ1-1, the V gene TRBV30, with unresolved D. Trimming pared 1 base from V and 0 bases from J, leaving 15 bases between. Germline CDR1 GTSNPN, CDR2 SVGIG (reference sequence). The CDR3 runs to 16 residues. CDR3 sequence reads: CAWSGHLGEMNTEAFF. CDR3 DNA: TGTGCCTGGAGTGGGCATCTTGGGGAGATGAACACTGAAGCTTTCTTT.

This rearrangement joins TRBV19 to TRBJ2-2; 7 bases line up with TRBD1. J was trimmed by 3 bases and V by 4 bases; bases with no gene match: 8. Germline CDR1 reads LNHDA; CDR2 reads SQIVND (reference sequence). This CDR3 comprises 16 residues. Here the CDR3 DNA reads TGTGCCAGTAGTAGGCGGCCAGGGGGAGACACCGGGGAGCTGTTTTTT. Its translation is CASSRRPGGDTGELFF.

The chain links TRBV5-6 to TRBJ1-4; 10 positions agree with TRBD1. Trimming removed 2 bases from V and 8 bases from J; junction bases left unmatched: 6. CDR1 is SGHDT and CDR2 is YYEEEE in the germline V gene. The length of the CDR3 is 15 residues. CDR3 in DNA: TGTGCCAGCAGCTTCGGGACAGGGGAAGGAGAAAAACTGTTTTTT. This encodes CASSFGTGEGEKLFF.

The chain combines TRBV13 with TRBJ2-2, with 8 bases lining up with TRBD2. Looked up from germline, CDR1 is PRHDT and CDR2 is FYEKMQ (reference sequence). The V and J ends lost 3 bases and 6 bases, in that order; junction bases with no gene match: 6. There are 15 residues in the CDR3. In DNA, the CDR3 is TGTGCCAGCAGCTTCCTAGCGGGTACCGCCGGGGAGCTGTTTTTT. As protein: CASSFLAGTAGELFF.

This chain uses TRBV11-2 with TRBJ2-6, with a weak D call TRBD1 (6 bases). Trimming left V 4 bases short and J 0 bases short, with 13 bases between. Germline V gene lookup returns CDR1 SGHAT and CDR2 FQNNGV. The CDR3 has 17 amino acids. CDR3 coding DNA: TGTGCCAGCAGCTCCAAACAGGGCAGCTCTGGGGCCAACGTCCTGACTTTC. It specifies CASSSKQGSSGANVLTF.

The V gene is TRBV10-3, the J gene TRBJ2-1; D ambiguous. Germline CDR1 ENHRY, CDR2 SYGVKD. The CDR3 runs 12 residues. V dropped 0 bases and J dropped 8 bases, with 5 bases sitting between them. For the CDR3, the DNA is TGTGCCATCAGTGAGTCTGACTATGAGCAGTTCTTC. This gives the protein CAISESDYEQFF.

V and J are TRBV7-2 and TRBJ1-4, with 9 positions matching TRBD1. Trimming removed 5 bases from V and 14 bases from J; junction bases left unmatched: 9. The CDR3 contains 13 residues. The germline V gene has CDR1 SGHTA and CDR2 FQGNSA. The CDR3 nucleotides read TGTGCCAGCAGCGGGGACAGGGTCAATAGGCTGTTTTTT. It encodes CASSGDRVNRLFF.